The source of this T cell receptor (beta chain) is a study of blood T cell repertoires in COVID-19. In the study overall: The United States, Italy and Spain were the sources of the acute and convalescent COVID-19 samples. Nucleic acid was either cDNA or gDNA, and it came from T cells, B-cell-depleted T cells, or PBMCs.

The CDR3 contains 14 residues. From germline, CDR1 is MNHEY and CDR2 SVGAGI. The J segment lost 5 bases and the V segment lost 2 bases, leaving 3 bases of the junction unmatched. Clones were sequenced by immunoSEQ multiplex PCR, and TCRdb holds only the in-frame ones, with some missing. The profile shows around 110,000 clones, about 80% of them singletons. Sequenced input: peripheral blood. The chain employs TRBV6-5 and TRBJ1-5, with TRBD1 matching over 7 bases. The sequence was collected from a man in his 70s with active or convalescent COVID-19. The CDR3 protein is CASSYDRVDQPQHF. In nucleotides, the CDR3 is TGTGCCAGCAGTTACGACAGGGTTGATCAGCCCCAGCATTTT.